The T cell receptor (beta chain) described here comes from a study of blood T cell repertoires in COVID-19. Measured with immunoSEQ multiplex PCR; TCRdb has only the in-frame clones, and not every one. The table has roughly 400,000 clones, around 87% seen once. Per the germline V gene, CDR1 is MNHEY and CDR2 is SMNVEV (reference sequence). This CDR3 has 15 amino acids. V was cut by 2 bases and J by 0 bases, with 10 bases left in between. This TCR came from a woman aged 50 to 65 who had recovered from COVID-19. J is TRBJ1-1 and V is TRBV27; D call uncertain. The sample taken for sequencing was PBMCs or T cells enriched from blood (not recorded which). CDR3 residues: CASSLGGIMNTEAFF. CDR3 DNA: TGTGCCAGCAGTTTAGGAGGTATCATGAACACTGAAGCTTTCTTT.